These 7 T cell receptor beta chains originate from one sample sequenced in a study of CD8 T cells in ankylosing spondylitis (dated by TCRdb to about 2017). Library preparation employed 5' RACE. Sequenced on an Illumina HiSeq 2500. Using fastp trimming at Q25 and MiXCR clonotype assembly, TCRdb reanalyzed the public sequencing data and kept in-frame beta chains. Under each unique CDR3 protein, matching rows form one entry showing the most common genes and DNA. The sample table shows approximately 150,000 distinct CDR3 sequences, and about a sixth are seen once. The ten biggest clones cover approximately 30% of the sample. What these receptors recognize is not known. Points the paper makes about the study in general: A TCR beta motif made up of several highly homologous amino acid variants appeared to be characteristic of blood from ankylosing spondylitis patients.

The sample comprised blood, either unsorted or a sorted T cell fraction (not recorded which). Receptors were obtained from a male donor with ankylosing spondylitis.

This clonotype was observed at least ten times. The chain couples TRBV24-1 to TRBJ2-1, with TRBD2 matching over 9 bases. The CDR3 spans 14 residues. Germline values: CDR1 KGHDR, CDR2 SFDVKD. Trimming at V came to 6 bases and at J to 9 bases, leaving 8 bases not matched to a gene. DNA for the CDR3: TGTGCCACCAGTTGGCGGGAGGGCCAGGGTGAGCAGTTCTTC. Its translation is CATSWREGQGEQFF.

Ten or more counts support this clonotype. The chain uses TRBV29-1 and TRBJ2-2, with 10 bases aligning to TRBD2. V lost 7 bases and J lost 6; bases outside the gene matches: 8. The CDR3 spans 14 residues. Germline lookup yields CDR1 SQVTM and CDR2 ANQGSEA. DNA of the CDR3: TGCAGCGGTACCGGGACTAGCGATTCCGGGGAGCTGTTTTTT. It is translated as CSGTGTSDSGELFF.

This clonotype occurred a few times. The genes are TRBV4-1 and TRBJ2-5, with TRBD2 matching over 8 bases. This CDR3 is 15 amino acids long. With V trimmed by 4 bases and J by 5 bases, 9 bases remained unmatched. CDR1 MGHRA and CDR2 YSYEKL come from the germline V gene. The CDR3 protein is CASSLQPGGWETQYF. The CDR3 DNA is TGCGCCAGCAGCCTGCAGCCGGGAGGGTGGGAGACCCAGTACTTC.

The CDR3 nucleotides read TGTGCCAGCACCCCGGGTTACGAGCAGTACTTC. Residues: CASTPGYEQYF. V usage is TRBV6-2 or TRBV6-3 and J usage is TRBJ2-7; D is undetermined. The CDR3 totals 11 residues. The germline V gene encodes CDR1 MNHEY and CDR2 SVGEGT. Trimming stripped 7 bases from V and 4 bases from J, with 8 bases between.

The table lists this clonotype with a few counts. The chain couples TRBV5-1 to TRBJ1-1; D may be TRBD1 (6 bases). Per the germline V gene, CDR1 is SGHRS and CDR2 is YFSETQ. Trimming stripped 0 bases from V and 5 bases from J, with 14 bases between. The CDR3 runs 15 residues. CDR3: CASSLGSGASTEAFF. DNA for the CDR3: TGCGCCAGCAGCTTGGGATCGGGGGCGAGTACTGAAGCTTTCTTT. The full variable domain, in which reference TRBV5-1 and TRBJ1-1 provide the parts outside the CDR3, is KAGVTQTPRYLIKTRGQQVTLSCSPISGHRSVSWYQQTPGQGLQFLFEYFSETQRNKGNFPGRFSGRQFSNSRSEMNVSTLELGDSALYLCASSLGSGASTEAFFGQGTRLTVV.

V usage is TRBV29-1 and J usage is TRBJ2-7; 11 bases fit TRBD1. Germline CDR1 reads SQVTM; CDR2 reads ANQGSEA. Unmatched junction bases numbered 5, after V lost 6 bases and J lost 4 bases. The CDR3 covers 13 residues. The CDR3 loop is CSVRTGGGYEQYF. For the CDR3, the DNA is TGCAGCGTCCGGACAGGGGGCGGTTACGAGCAGTACTTC.

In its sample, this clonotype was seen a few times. The CDR3 sequence is CASSLGQSEETQYF. As DNA, the CDR3 is TGTGCCAGCAGCTTAGGGCAGAGCGAAGAGACCCAGTACTTC. This sequence joins TRBV7-9 and TRBJ2-5; no definite D call. V shed 1 base and J shed 3 bases, with 9 bases lying between them. From germline, CDR1 is SEHNR and CDR2 FQNEAQ (reference sequence). The CDR3 length is 14 residues.